This T cell receptor beta chain was captured by sequencing in a study of T cells in women clearing cervical HPV infection. Study-wide background: Women with histologically confirmed HPV16-related CIN3 or worse, 2 with invasive cancer, served as cases. Points from the study as a whole: It is unknown whether associations predate infection; no effector/memory or HPV-specific sorting.

Details on this clone: The antigen is unknown. The read stops 3 residues short of the end of the CDR3; the missing end is completed from the germline J gene.

Germline CDR1 SNHLY, CDR2 FYNNEI. V gave up 2 bases and J gave up 2 bases; unmatched junction bases: 5. The CDR3 loop spans 16 amino acids. Method: immunoSEQ multiplex PCR; TCRdb's copy keeps in-frame clones and lacks some. This sample's table reports approximately 31,000 clones. Sequenced sample: blood buffy coat. This TCR was recovered from a woman aged 18 to 69 with a cervical HPV16 infection that either progressed to CIN3+ or cleared (not recorded which). The rearrangement joins TRBV2 to TRBJ2-2; 7 nucleotides agree with TRBD2. CDR3 region: CASSERGGGNTGELFF. The sequenced CDR3 bases are TGTGCCAGCAGTGAAAGAGGCGGGGGTAACACCGGGGAG.